This T cell receptor beta chain was documented in a study of blood T cell repertoires in COVID-19. Overall study: COVID-19 samples, acute and convalescent, were from the United States, Italy and Spain. The cDNA or gDNA used as material had been derived from T cells, B-cell-depleted T cells, or PBMCs.

In the authors' workflow: Estimated nucleated cell counts came from reference gene primer amplification. Measured with immunoSEQ multiplex PCR; TCRdb has only the in-frame clones, and not every one. Clone size and the V and J calls come from that table; the DNA yielded D and trimming. The sample lists more than 95,000 clones, around 85% occurring once. Sequencing was done on a sample of peripheral blood. This TCR was sampled from a woman older than 75 with active or convalescent COVID-19.

The CDR3 reads CAISGGTVNQPQHF. The CDR3 bases are TGTGCCATCAGTGGGGGGACAGTCAATCAGCCCCAGCATTTT. The chain employs TRBV10-3 and TRBJ1-5; TRBD1 matches 7 bases. Germline-derived CDR1 and CDR2 are ENHRY and SYGVKD. The trim removed 4 bases at V and 3 bases at J, leaving 3 bases unmatched. The CDR3 contains 14 residues.